The entry that follows covers one T cell receptor beta chain sequence. Repertoires were generated with immunoSEQ multiplex PCR, while TCRdb's copy carries only in-frame clones and drops some. The repertoire holds approximately 49,000 clones, with approximately 88% as singletons. The ends were cut back, 4 bases at V and 0 bases at J, with 17 bases in the middle. The germline CDR1 and CDR2 sequences are SGHRS and YFSETQ. The CDR3 runs 17 residues. This entry belongs to a study of OX40 agonist ivuxolimab in advanced cancers. About the study: A history of anti-PD-1, anti-PD-L1 or anti-CTLA-4 therapy was acceptable, and 40% had some.

The specimen comprised CD4+ or CD8+ T cells sorted from blood, sampled in a trial of the OX40 agonist ivuxolimab. This TCR was recovered from an adult with an advanced solid tumor such as melanoma, head and neck, liver or kidney cancer. The chain joins TRBV5-1 to TRBJ1-3, with TRBD1 as a possible D gene (5 bases). The DNA for the CDR3 is TGCGCCAGCAGCATCGATGGGGGTGCAAACTCTGGAAACACCATATATTTT. Translated, it gives CASSIDGGANSGNTIYF.